The 24 T cell receptor beta chains presented below share a single source sample, sequenced in a study of PD-L1 blockade in urothelial cancer (dated by TCRdb to 2015 to 2018). Receptor libraries were prepared by the immunoSEQ multiplex PCR assay. TCRdb retrieved this table from immuneACCESS and kept in-frame rearrangements only. Not all clones are present; in checked studies, unresolved V genes account for under half, and no reason is known for the remainder. The table for this sample lists 48,000 or so clones; approximately 78% of them were counted only once. The ten largest make up 8.8% of the sample. Read against the paper, the sample's time point label means: peripheral blood 6 weeks after treatment start. Sequences were derived from PBMCs, sampled around atezolizumab (anti-PD-L1) treatment. Receptor source: a man aged 70-80 years with urothelial cancer.

This sequence joins TRBV27 and TRBJ2-1; 10 bases match TRBD2. The V gene end was trimmed by 5 bases and the J gene end by 6 bases; junction bases not matched to a gene: 7. The CDR3 covers 15 residues. The germline gives CDR1 MNHEY, CDR2 SMNVEV (reference sequence). CDR3 DNA sequence: TGTGCCAGCAGTCCCGGGACTAGCGAGGCCAATGAGCAGTTCTTC. Translation gives CASSPGTSEANEQFF.

V usage is TRBV14 and J usage is TRBJ1-1; 10 bases fit TRBD1. V was pared by 4 bases and J by 4 bases, with 0 bases of the junction left unmatched. The CDR3 contains 13 residues. The V gene's germline CDR1 is SGHDN and CDR2 FVKESK. In DNA, the CDR3 is TGTGCCAGCAGCCGGACAGGGGGCACTGAAGCTTTCTTT. Amino acids: CASSRTGGTEAFF.

The chain is built from TRBV5-1 and TRBJ2-2; tentative D call: TRBD1 (5 bases). Germline V gene sequence: CDR1 SGHRS, CDR2 YFSETQ. The CDR3 is 18 residues long. V was clipped by 1 base and J by 5 bases, with 21 bases between them. The CDR3 spells CASSLSGFQKKGTGELFF. The CDR3 nucleotides are TGCGCCAGCAGCTTGTCTGGGTTCCAAAAAAAGGGGACCGGGGAGCTGTTTTTT.

This clone was counted a single time. This chain links TRBV29-1 with TRBJ2-5; the match to TRBD1 covers 7 bases. The CDR3 spans 13 residues. CDR1 is SQVTM and CDR2 is ANQGSEA in the germline V gene. V lost 7 bases and J lost 5; bases outside the gene matches: 10. Here the CDR3 reads CSALQGKGETQYF. The CDR3 DNA sequence: TGCAGCGCCCTACAGGGGAAGGGGGAGACCCAGTACTTC.

The chain uses TRBV7-6 and TRBJ1-5; maybe TRBD1 (5 bases). Germline assignment: CDR1 SGHVS and CDR2 FNYEAQ. This CDR3 is 13 amino acids long. Trimming pared 4 bases from V and 6 bases from J, leaving 10 bases between. As DNA, the CDR3 is TGTGCCAGCAGCTCCCGTAGGGGTCAGCCCCAGCATTTT. As protein: CASSSRRGQPQHF.

The chain joins TRBV6-1 to TRBJ2-3, with D perhaps matching TRBD1 (6 bases). Trimming removed 3 bases from V and 4 bases from J, with 11 bases in between. The CDR3 runs 14 residues. Germline CDR1 and CDR2: MNHNS and SASEGT. CDR3 sequence (DNA): TGTGCCAGCAGTGAGTGGGACAAAGCAGATACGCAGTATTTT. Its protein product is CASSEWDKADTQYF.

This clone was seen a handful of times. The chain carries TRBV6-1 and TRBJ2-7; 9 bases agree with TRBD2. After removal of 4 bases from V and 1 base from J, the junction contained 11 bases not matched to a gene. The CDR3 consists of 17 residues. The V gene's germline CDR1 is MNHNS and CDR2 SASEGT. DNA of the CDR3: TGTGCCAGCAGTGGCCAATATAGCGGGAGTATGTCCTACGAGCAGTACTTC. This gives the protein CASSGQYSGSMSYEQYF.

The CDR3, as DNA: TGTGCCAGCAGCTACCGGGACAGGGCAGGCTACACCTTC. It translates to CASSYRDRAGYTF. The chain is built from TRBV5-8 and TRBJ1-2; 9 nucleotides line up with TRBD1. CDR1 is SGHTS and CDR2 is YDEGEE in the germline V gene. V was pared by 3 bases and J by 8 bases, with 5 bases of the junction left unmatched. There are 13 residues in the CDR3. Variable domain in full (rest from reference TRBV5-8 and TRBJ1-2): EAGVTQSPTHLIKTRGQQATLRCSPISGHTSVYWYQQALGLGLQFLLWYDEGEERNRGNFPPRFSGRQFPNYSSELNVNALELEDSALYLCASSYRDRAGYTFGSGTRLTVV.

The chain employs TRBV14 and TRBJ2-7; D is possibly TRBD2 (5 bases). The CDR3 loop spans 13 amino acids. Germline lookup yields CDR1 SGHDN and CDR2 FVKESK. Trimming pared 3 bases from V and 2 bases from J, leaving 8 bases between. In nucleotides, the CDR3 is TGTGCCAGCAGCCAGGACTGGGCCTACGAGCAGTACTTC. Residues: CASSQDWAYEQYF.

The rearrangement uses TRBV28 and TRBJ1-1; TRBD1 aligns across 9 bases. With 6 bases clipped from V and 1 base from J, the junction kept 3 bases outside the gene matches. This CDR3 has 14 residues. CDR1 and CDR2 from the germline V gene are MDHEN and SYDVKM. As DNA, the CDR3 is TGTGCCAGCAGAGAGACAGGGGGGAACACTGAAGCTTTCTTT. Its protein is CASRETGGNTEAFF.

V gene TRBV4-1 combines with J gene TRBJ1-4, with D unresolved. This CDR3 comprises 17 residues. Germline CDR1 is MGHRA and CDR2 is YSYEKL. V was pared by 4 bases and J by 5 bases, with 20 bases between. CDR3 nucleotides: TGCGCCAGCAGCCTTAACGGGATTCGGGATTTAAATGAAAAACTGTTTTTT. Protein sequence: CASSLNGIRDLNEKLFF.

The genes are TRBV5-4 and TRBJ2-5; D is possibly TRBD1 (6 bases). Germline V gene data show CDR1 as SGHNT and CDR2 as YYREEE (reference sequence). The CDR3 has 13 residues. Trimming shortened V by 4 bases and J by 2 bases, and 9 bases separated the two germline ends. DNA for the CDR3: TGTGCCAGCAGCGTACAGGGACAAGAGACCCAGTACTTC. It translates to CASSVQGQETQYF.

The rearrangement uses TRBV5-4 and TRBJ1-1; 9 bases map to TRBD1. Germline V gene lookup returns CDR1 SGHNT and CDR2 YYREEE (reference sequence). V trimming: 3 bases; J trimming: 1 base; junction bases outside the gene matches: 1. This CDR3 contains 14 residues. The DNA for the CDR3 is TGTGCCAGCAGCTGGGGACAGGGGAACACTGAAGCTTTCTTT. Amino acids: CASSWGQGNTEAFF.

This chain links TRBV19 with TRBJ1-2; 11 positions agree with TRBD1. V lost 5 bases to trimming and J lost 8 bases; unmatched junction nucleotides: 7. CDR3 size: 14 residues. Per the germline V gene, CDR1 is LNHDA and CDR2 is SQIVND (reference sequence). CDR3 DNA: TGTGCCAGTAGTGCCGGACAGGGGGCCATAGGCTACACCTTC. Encoded protein: CASSAGQGAIGYTF. The full variable domain, its missing parts supplied by reference TRBV19 and TRBJ1-2, is DGGITQSPKYLFRKEGQNVTLSCEQNLNHDAMYWYRQDPGQGLRLIYYSQIVNDFQKGDIAEGYSVSREKKESFPLTVTSAQKNPTAFYLCASSAGQGAIGYTFGSGTRLTVV.

The genes are TRBV9 and TRBJ2-7; TRBD2 matches at 8 bases. From germline, CDR1 is SGDLS and CDR2 YYNGEE. The ends lost 5 bases at V and 2 bases at J; junction bases unmatched: 6. The CDR3 is 14 amino acids. The CDR3 reads CASRPGLEPYEQYF. CDR3 coding DNA: TGTGCCAGCAGACCGGGACTAGAGCCCTACGAGCAGTACTTC.

The J gene is TRBJ1-5, the V gene TRBV5-8, with D unclear. The CDR3 loop spans 16 amino acids. Trimming removed 0 bases at V and 0 bases at J, with 10 bases between. CDR1 is SGHTS and CDR2 is YDEGEE in the germline V gene. The CDR3 loop is CASSLVADYSNQPQHF. CDR3 sequence (DNA): TGTGCCAGCAGCTTGGTGGCGGATTATAGCAATCAGCCCCAGCATTTT.

The rearrangement joins TRBV19 to TRBJ2-5; the D is unclear. The CDR3 extends over 15 amino acids. Trimming removed 4 bases at V and 7 bases at J, with 19 bases between. Looked up from germline, CDR1 is LNHDA and CDR2 is SQIVND (reference sequence). CDR3 bases: TGTGCCAGTAGTAGCCCCTGGGCTGCTCTTGGGACCCAGTACTTC. It encodes CASSSPWAALGTQYF.

The sample holds a few counts of this clone. V usage is TRBV5-5 and J usage is TRBJ1-1; D not certain. Between the trimmed V and J ends, which lost 4 bases and 2 bases, there was a span of 12 bases. CDR1 and CDR2 from the germline V gene are SGHKS and YYEKEE (reference sequence). CDR3 size: 14 residues. The CDR3 sequence is CASSLWRSNTEAFF. In DNA form, the CDR3 reads TGTGCCAGCAGCCTCTGGAGGTCAAACACTGAAGCTTTCTTT.

The chain uses TRBV6-1 and TRBJ2-5, with D possibly matching TRBD1 (6 bases). This CDR3 has 14 residues. V was pared by 0 bases and J by 4 bases, with 9 bases between. Germline values: CDR1 MNHNS, CDR2 SASEGT. CDR3 nucleotides: TGTGCCAGCAGTGAAGCGCACAGGGCAGAGACCCAGTACTTC. Translating gives CASSEAHRAETQYF.

The chain has TRBV6-5 and TRBJ2-1; 10 bases are shared with TRBD2. Germline CDR1 is MNHEY and CDR2 is SVGAGI. Trimming took 4 bases from V and 4 from J; bases not matched to a gene: 7. CDR3 length equals 16 residues. CDR3 DNA sequence: TGTGCCAGCAGTTCGATTGGACTAGCGGAATACAATGAGCAGTTCTTC. Protein: CASSSIGLAEYNEQFF.

The chain uses TRBV28 and TRBJ1-4; TRBD1 matches 9 bases. V was clipped by 6 bases and J by 5 bases; unmatched bases: 7. CDR1 is MDHEN and CDR2 is SYDVKM in the germline V gene. CDR3 length: 15 amino acids. The CDR3 nucleotides are TGTGCCAGCAGCCGTCGGGACAGGGCAAATGAAAAACTGTTTTTT. Amino acid sequence: CASSRRDRANEKLFF.

V gene TRBV30 combines with J gene TRBJ1-2, with 8 bases aligning to TRBD1. The V gene end was trimmed by 0 bases and the J gene end by 4 bases; junction bases not matched to a gene: 4. This CDR3 has 14 amino acids. CDR1 and CDR2 from the germline V gene are GTSNPN and SVGIG (reference sequence). The CDR3 loop is CAWSVRGQGYGYTF. The CDR3 nucleotides read TGTGCCTGGAGTGTACGCGGACAGGGCTATGGCTACACCTTC.

The J gene is TRBJ2-2, the V gene TRBV7-2; the match to TRBD2 covers 10 bases. CDR1 is SGHTA, CDR2 FQGNSA, per germline. The CDR3 length is 17 residues. Trimming at V came to 2 bases and at J to 7 bases, leaving 10 bases not matched to a gene. CDR3 DNA: TGTGCCAGCAGCTTATATCCTAGCGGGAGTTTGGGCGGGGAGCTGTTTTTT. It translates to CASSLYPSGSLGGELFF. Using reference TRBV7-2 and TRBJ2-2 for the parts outside the CDR3, the full variable domain is GAGVSQSPSNKVTEKGKDVELRCDPISGHTALYWYRQSLGQGLEFLIYFQGNSAPDKSGLPSDRFSAERTGGSVSTLTIQRTQQEDSAVYLCASSLYPSGSLGGELFFGEGSRLTVL.

This clone was detected only once. The rearrangement joins TRBV27 to TRBJ1-2; D possibly corresponds to TRBD1 (5 bases). V was clipped by 2 bases and J by 3 bases, with 13 bases between them. Germline CDR1 is MNHEY and CDR2 is SMNVEV (reference sequence). There are 15 residues in the CDR3. The CDR3 coding sequence is TGTGCCAGCAGTTTAGGGGGGGACCTGGACTATGGCTACACCTTC. As protein: CASSLGGDLDYGYTF.